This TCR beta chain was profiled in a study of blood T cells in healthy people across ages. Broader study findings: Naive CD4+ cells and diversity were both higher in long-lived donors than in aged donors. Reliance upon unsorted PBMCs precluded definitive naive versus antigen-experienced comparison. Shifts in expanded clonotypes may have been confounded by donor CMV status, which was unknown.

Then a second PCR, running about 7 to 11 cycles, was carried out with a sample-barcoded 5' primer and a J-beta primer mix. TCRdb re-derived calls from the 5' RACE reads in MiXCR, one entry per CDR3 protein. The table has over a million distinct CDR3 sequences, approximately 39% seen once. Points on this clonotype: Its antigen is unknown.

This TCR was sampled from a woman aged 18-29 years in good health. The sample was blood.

CDR3 sequence (DNA): TGTGCCAGCAGTTACGGAACCACCAAAAACATTCAGTACTTC. Its protein product is CASSYGTTKNIQYF. This chain links TRBV6-6 with TRBJ2-4, with D uncertain. Trimming pared 2 bases from V and 2 bases from J, leaving 7 bases between. CDR1 is MNHNY and CDR2 is SVGAGI in the germline V gene (reference sequence). This CDR3 has 14 amino acids.